The 2 T cell receptor beta chains in this list originate from one sample, sequenced in a study of blood T cell repertoires in COVID-19. Assay: immunoSEQ multiplex PCR; the TCRdb copy retains only in-frame clones and omits some. The sample consists of about 100,000 clones, less than 85% of them appearing once. Sequences were obtained from peripheral blood. Source of these receptors: a woman aged 40 to 50 with acute or convalescent COVID-19.

In this sample, this clone turned up a few times. The chain couples TRBV6-5 to TRBJ1-1; 9 nucleotides align to TRBD1. Germline CDR1 reads MNHEY; CDR2 reads SVGAGI. V was clipped by 5 bases and J by 10 bases; unmatched bases: 5. The CDR3 contains 12 residues. CDR3: CASSTQGAGAFF. In DNA form, the CDR3 reads TGTGCCAGCAGTACACAGGGGGCGGGAGCTTTCTTT.

The J gene is TRBJ1-2, the V gene TRBV19; no firm D call. The CDR3 totals 11 residues. Trimming shortened V by 3 bases and J by 8 bases, and 7 bases separated the two germline ends. The germline gives CDR1 LNHDA, CDR2 SQIVND (reference sequence). This chain's CDR3 is CASSIRGGYTF. CDR3 coding DNA: TGTGCCAGTAGTATCCGAGGGGGCTACACCTTC.